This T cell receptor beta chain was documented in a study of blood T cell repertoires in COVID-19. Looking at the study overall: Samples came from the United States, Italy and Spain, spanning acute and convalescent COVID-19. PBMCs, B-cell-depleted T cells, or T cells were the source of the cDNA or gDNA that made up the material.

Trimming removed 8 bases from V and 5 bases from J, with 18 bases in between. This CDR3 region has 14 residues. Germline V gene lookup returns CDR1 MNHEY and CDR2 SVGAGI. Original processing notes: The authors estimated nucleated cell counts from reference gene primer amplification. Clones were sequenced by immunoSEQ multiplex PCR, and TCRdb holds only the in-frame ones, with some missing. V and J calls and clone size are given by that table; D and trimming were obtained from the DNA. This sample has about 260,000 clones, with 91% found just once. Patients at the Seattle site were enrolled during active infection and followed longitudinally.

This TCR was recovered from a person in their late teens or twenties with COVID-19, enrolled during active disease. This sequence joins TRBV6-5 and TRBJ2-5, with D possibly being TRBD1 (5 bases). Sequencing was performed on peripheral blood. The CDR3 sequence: CASLDSYIGETQYF. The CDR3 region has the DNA TGTGCCAGCCTTGACAGCTACATAGGGGAGACCCAGTACTTC.